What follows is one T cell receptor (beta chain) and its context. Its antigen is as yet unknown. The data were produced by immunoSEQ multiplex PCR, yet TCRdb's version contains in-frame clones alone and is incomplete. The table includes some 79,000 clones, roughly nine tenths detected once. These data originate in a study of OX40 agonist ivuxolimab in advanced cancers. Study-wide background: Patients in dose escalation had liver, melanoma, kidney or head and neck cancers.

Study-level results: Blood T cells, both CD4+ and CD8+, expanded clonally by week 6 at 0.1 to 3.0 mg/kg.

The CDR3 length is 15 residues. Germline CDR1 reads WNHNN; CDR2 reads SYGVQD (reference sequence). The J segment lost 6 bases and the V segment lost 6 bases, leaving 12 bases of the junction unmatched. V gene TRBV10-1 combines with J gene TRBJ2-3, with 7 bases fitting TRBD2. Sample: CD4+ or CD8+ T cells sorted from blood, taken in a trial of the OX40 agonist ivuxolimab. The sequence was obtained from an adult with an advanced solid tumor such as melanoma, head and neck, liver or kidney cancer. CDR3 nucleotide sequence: TGCGCCAGCAGGGGAAGCGGGATTAAGGCGGATACGCAGTATTTT. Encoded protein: CASRGSGIKADTQYF.